This TCR beta chain was recovered during a study of blood T cell repertoires in COVID-19. Generated by immunoSEQ multiplex PCR, the TCRdb table keeps only in-frame clones and is missing some. The sample includes about 250,000 clones, roughly 91% seen only once; the top ten take less than 4.5%. The CDR3 is 15 residues long. Trimming cost V 4 bases and J 4 bases, with 14 bases left between them. Germline V CDR1 and CDR2: SNHLY, FYNNEI. The receptor was derived from a woman aged 25 to 45 with acute COVID-19. The V and J genes are TRBV2 and TRBJ1-5; TRBD1 is a possible D gene (6 bases). The specimen sequenced was PBMCs or T cells enriched from blood (not recorded which). CDR3 loop: CASSVEQGSNQPQHF. As DNA, the CDR3 is TGTGCCAGCAGTGTCGAACAGGGTTCAAATCAGCCCCAGCATTTT.